This TCR beta chain was identified during a study of T cell repertoires in cytomegalovirus infection (dated by TCRdb to about 2019). At the level of the whole study: Peptide stimulations targeted recently identified HLA-C-restricted CMV epitopes, whose presentation resists viral immunomodulation, together with well-studied HLA-B-restricted epitopes. Donor HLA type was relevant to the analysis, as public TCR beta signatures indicated carriage of CMV infection together with the matching HLA type.

Read against the paper, the sample's treatment or condition label means: in vitro stimulation with specific CMV peptide epitopes to enrich CMV-specific T cells. This clonotype was seen a few times. There is no known antigen for this receptor. The input lacks base qualities; no much larger clone sits a single base away. Points the paper makes about the study in general: In both this cohort and an independent roughly 330-donor cohort, the cumulative frequency of public TCR beta family members distinguished carriers of CMV infection plus the relevant HLA type. The ex vivo response was dominated by HLA-C-restricted CMV-specific TCR beta clonotypes, which also provided the single most frequent clonotype in two of eight donors.

At the junction V is shortened by 3 bases and J by 6 bases, with 16 bases in between. Taken from the germline V gene (reference sequence), the CDR1 and CDR2 loops are MNHEY and SMNVEV. The CDR3 sequence holds 15 residues, the cysteine and phenylalanine included. The CDR3 DNA has 45 bases and is translated from base 1. Sequenced on an Illumina HiSeq 1500. TCRdb reworked the public reads: Q25 trimming with fastp, MiXCR clone assembly, productive beta chains retained. Identical CDR3 proteins give one entry, which carries the most common genes and DNA. Counted in this sample were 680,000 or so distinct CDR3 sequences; around 35% of them appeared once. The ten biggest clones cover 15% to 20% of the sample.

The chain was built from TRBV27 and TRBJ2-3, and TRBD2 may be the D gene, going by 8 matching bases. Sequencing was performed on cultured PBMCs, taken from culture after CMV antigen stimulation. This TCR was sampled from a human donor in good health (CMV status not recorded). Some clones in this sample may be carry-over from other donors' samples. Here is the DNA: TGTGCCAGCAGTTTGGGCCGGGAGGGGGCCGATACGCAGTATTTT. Translated, this gives CASSLGREGADTQYF.